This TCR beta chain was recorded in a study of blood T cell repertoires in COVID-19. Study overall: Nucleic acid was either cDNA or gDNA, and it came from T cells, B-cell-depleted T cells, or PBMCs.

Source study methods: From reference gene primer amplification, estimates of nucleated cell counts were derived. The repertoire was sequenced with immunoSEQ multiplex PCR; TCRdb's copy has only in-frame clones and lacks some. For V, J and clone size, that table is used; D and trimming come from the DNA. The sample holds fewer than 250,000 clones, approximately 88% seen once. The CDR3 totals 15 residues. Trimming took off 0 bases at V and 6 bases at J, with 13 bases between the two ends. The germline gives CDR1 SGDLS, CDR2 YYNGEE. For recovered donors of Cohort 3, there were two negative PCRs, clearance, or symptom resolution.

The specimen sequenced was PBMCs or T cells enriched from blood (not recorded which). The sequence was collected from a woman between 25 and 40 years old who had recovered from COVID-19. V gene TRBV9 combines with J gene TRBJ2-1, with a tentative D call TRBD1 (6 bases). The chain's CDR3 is CASSVGDIAGNEQFF. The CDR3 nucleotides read TGTGCCAGCAGCGTAGGGGACATAGCTGGCAATGAGCAGTTCTTC.